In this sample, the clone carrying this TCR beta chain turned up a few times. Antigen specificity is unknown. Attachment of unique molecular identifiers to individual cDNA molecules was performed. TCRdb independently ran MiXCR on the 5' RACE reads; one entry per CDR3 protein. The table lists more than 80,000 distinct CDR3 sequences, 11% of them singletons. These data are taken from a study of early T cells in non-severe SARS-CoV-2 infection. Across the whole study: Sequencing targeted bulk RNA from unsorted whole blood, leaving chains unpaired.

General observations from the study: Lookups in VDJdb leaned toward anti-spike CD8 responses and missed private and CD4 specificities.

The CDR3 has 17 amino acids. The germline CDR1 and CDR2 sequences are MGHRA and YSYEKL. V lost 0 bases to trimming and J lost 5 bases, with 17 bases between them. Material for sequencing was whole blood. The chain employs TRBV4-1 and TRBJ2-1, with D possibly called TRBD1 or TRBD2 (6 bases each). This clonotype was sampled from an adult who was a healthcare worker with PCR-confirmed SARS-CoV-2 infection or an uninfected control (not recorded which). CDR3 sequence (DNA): TGCGCCAGCAGCCAAGAGGGGGGCTTGGGGCCTGACAATGAGCAGTTCTTC. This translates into CASSQEGGLGPDNEQFF.